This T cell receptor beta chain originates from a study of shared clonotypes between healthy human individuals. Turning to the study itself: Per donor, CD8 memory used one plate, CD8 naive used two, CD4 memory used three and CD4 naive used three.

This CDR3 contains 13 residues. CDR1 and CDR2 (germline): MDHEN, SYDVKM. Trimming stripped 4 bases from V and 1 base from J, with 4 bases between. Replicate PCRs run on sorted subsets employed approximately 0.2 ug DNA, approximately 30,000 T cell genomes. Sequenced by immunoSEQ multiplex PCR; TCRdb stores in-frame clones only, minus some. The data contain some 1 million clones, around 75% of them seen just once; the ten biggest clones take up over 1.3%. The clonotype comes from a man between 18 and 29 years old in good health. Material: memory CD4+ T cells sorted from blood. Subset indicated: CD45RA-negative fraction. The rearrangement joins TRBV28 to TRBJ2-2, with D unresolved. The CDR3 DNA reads TGTGCCAGCAGTTCATTGAACACCGGGGAGCTGTTTTTT. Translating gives CASSSLNTGELFF.